The rows below give T cell receptor beta chains drawn from one sample of a study of tumor and adjacent non-tumor tissue in lung cancer. TCRdb reprocessed the multiplex PCR reads via MiXCR and lists one record per CDR3 protein. Among under 150,000 distinct CDR3 sequences, 66% were seen once, and the ten largest hold 15% to 20%. The sequencing sample was made of lung tumor tissue. These receptors all come from a man in his fifties or sixties with small cell lung cancer. Each CDR3 is given with its conserved first and last residue. The D gene is left open where the match is weak. Rows may omit the clone size; those that give it use once, few, many or a size class.

TRBD2,TRBJ2-2,-,TRBV7-2,CASSRRTCGRNTGELFF,TGTGCCAGCAGCCGACGGACGTGCGGGAGGAACACCGGGGAGCTGTTTTTT
-,TRBJ1-3,-,TRBV4-1,CASSQIGRGTGSGNTIYF,TGTGCCAGCAGCCAAATTGGTCGTGGGACGGGGTCTGGAAACACCATATATTTT
-,TRBJ2-2,-,TRBV11-2,CTSSLGVAGELFF,TGTACCAGCAGCTTAGGGGTGGCTGGGGAGCTGTTTTTT
-,TRBJ2-7,many,TRBV11-2,CASSSTLGEQYF,TGTGCCAGCAGCTCAACCCTGGGGGAGCAGTACTTC
-,TRBJ1-3,-,TRBV11-2,CASSFRASGNTIYF,TGTGCCAGCAGCTTTAGGGCCTCTGGAAACACCATATATTTT
TRBD1,TRBJ1-2,few,TRBV10-3,CAISETQGAGGYTF,TGTGCCATCAGTGAGACACAGGGGGCCGGTGGCTACACCTTC
-,TRBJ2-4,-,TRBV5-6,CASSLYMRQLAKNIQYF,TGTGCCAGCAGCTTATACATGAGACAGTTAGCCAAAAACATTCAGTACTTC
-,TRBJ2-2,-,TRBV11-1,CASNSPDRIDTGELFF,TGTGCCAGCAACTCCCCGGACAGAATAGACACCGGGGAGCTGTTTTTT
-,TRBJ1-4,-,TRBV5-1,CASSSGQTTNEKLFF,TGCGCCAGCAGCTCTGGACAGACAACTAATGAAAAACTGTTTTTT
-,TRBJ2-1,-,TRBV10-3,CAISEFRHSRDPYNEQFF,TGTGCCATCAGTGAGTTCAGACATTCCCGGGACCCATACAATGAGCAGTTCTTC
-,TRBJ2-2,-,TRBV12-3/TRBV12-4,CAGGAWKTGEPFF,TGTGCCGGCGGGGCCTGGAAGACCGGGGAGCCGTTTTTT